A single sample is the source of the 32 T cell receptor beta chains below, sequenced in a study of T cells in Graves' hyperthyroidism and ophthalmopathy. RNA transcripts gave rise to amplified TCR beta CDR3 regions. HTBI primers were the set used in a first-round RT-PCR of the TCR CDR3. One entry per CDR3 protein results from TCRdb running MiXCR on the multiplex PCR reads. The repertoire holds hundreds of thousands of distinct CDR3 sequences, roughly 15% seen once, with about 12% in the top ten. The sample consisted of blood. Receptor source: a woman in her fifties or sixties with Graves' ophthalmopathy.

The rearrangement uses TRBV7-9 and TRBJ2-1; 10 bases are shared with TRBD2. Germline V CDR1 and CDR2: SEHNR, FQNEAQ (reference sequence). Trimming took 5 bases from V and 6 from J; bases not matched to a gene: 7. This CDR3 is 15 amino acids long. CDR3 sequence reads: CASSEVLAGINEQFF. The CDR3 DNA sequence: TGTGCCAGCAGCGAAGTACTAGCGGGAATCAATGAGCAGTTCTTC.

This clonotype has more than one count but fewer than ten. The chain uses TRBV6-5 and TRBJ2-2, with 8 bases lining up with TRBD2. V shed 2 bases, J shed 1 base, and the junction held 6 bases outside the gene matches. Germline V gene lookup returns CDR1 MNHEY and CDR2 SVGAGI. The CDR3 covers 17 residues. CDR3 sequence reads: CASSYQRGLVNTGELFF. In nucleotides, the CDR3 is TGTGCCAGCAGTTACCAAAGGGGACTAGTGAACACCGGGGAGCTGTTTTTT.

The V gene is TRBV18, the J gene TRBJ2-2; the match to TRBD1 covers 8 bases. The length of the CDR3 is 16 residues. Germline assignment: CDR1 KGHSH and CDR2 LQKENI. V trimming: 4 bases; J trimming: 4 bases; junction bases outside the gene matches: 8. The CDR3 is CASSLDRTGLTGELFF. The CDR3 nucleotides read TGTGCCAGCTCACTTGACCGGACAGGGCTCACCGGGGAGCTGTTTTTT. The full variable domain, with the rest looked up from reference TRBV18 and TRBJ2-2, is NAGVMQNPRHLVRRRGQEARLRCSPMKGHSHVYWYRQLPEEGLKFMVYLQKENIIDESGMPKERFSAEFPKEGPSILRIQQVVRGDSAAYFCASSLDRTGLTGELFFGEGSRLTVL.

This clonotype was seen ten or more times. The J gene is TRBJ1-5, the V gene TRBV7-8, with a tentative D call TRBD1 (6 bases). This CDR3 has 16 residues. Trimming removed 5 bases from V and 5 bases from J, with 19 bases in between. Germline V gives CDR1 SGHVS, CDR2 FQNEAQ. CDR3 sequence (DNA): TGTGCCAGCAGCACAAACCGGGACACAAGGGATCAGCCCCAGCATTTT. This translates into CASSTNRDTRDQPQHF.

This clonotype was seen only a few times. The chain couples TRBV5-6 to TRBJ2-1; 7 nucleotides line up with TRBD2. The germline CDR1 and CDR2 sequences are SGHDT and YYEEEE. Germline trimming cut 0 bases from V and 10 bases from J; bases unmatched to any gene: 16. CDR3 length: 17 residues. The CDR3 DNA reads TGTGCCAGCAGCTTGGTCTTCCAGCGGGATTTGCGCGGGGAGCAGTTCTTC. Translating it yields CASSLVFQRDLRGEQFF.

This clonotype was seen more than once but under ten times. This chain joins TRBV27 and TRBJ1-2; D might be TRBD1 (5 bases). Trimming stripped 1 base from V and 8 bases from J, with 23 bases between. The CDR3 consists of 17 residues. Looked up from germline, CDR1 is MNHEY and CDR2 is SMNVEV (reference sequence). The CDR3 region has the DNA TGTGCCAGCAGTTTATATCTTCGGGACGGGCTTGCAGTGGGCTACACCTTC. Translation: CASSLYLRDGLAVGYTF.

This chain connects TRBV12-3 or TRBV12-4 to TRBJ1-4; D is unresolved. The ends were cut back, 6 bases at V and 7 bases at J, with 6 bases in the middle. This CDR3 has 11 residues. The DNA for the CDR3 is TGTGCCAGCAGCGTCGTTGAAAAACTGTTTTTT. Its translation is CASSVVEKLFF.

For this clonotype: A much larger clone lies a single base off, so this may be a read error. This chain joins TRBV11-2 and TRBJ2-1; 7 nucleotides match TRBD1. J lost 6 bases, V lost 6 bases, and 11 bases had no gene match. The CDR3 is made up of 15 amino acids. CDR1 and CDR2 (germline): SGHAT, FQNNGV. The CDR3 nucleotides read TGTGCCAGCAGTAGACAGGGATCGGACTCCAATGAGCAGTTCTTC. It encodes CASSRQGSDSNEQFF.

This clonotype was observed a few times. The CDR3 is CASSFRTGPGTDSPLHF. For the CDR3, the DNA is TGCGCCAGCAGCTTCCGGACAGGGCCCGGGACGGATTCACCCCTCCACTTT. The rearrangement joins TRBV5-1 to TRBJ1-6; 8 positions match TRBD1. This CDR3 has 17 amino acids. The germline V gene has CDR1 SGHRS and CDR2 YFSETQ. V trimming: 2 bases; J trimming: 8 bases; junction bases outside the gene matches: 12.

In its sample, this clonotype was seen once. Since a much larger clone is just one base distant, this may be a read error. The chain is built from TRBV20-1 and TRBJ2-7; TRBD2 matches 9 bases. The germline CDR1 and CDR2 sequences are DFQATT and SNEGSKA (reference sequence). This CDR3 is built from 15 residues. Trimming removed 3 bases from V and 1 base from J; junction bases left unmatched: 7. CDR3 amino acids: CSASLIAGVSYEQYF. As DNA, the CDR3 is TGCAGTGCTAGCCTCATAGCGGGAGTTTCCTACGAGCAGTACTTC.

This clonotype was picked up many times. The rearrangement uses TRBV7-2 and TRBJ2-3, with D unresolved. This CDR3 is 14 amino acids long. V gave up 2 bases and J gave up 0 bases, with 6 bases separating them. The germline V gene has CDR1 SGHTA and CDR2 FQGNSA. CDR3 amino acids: CASSLWHSTDTQYF. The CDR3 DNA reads TGTGCCAGCAGCTTATGGCATAGCACAGATACGCAGTATTTT.

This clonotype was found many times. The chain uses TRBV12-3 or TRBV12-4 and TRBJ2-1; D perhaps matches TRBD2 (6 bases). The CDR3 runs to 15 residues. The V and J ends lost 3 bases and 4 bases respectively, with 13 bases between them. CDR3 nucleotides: TGTGCCAGCAGTTTCGGGACTTTGGCGTACAATGAGCAGTTCTTC. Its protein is CASSFGTLAYNEQFF.

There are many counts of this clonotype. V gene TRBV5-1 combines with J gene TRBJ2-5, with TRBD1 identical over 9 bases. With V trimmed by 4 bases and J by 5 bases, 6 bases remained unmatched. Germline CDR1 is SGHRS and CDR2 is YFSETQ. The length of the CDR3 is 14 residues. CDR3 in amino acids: CASSATGGGETQYF. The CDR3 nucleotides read TGCGCCAGCAGCGCAACAGGGGGCGGCGAGACCCAGTACTTC.

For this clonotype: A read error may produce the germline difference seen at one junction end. DNA for the CDR3: TGTGCCAGCAGTGGCCGCGATAGCGGGGCGAACACCGGGGAGCCGTTTTTT. Protein sequence: CASSGRDSGANTGEPFF. This chain connects TRBV6-1 to TRBJ2-2; 8 bases match TRBD2. In germline, CDR1 is MNHNS, CDR2 SASEGT. The CDR3 sequence is 17 residues long.

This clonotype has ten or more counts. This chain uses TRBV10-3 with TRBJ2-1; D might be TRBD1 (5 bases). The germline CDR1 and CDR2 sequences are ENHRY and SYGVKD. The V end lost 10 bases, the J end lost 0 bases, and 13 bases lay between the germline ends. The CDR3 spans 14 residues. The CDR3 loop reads CASKGNSSYNEQFF. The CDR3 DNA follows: TGTGCCAGCAAGGGGAATTCCTCCTACAATGAGCAGTTCTTC.

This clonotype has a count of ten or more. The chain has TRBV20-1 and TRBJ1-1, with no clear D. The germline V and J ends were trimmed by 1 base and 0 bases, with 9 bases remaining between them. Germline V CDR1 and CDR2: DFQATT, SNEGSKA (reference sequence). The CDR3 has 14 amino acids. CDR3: CSARVGSVNTEAFF. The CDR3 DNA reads TGCAGTGCTAGAGTGGGGTCAGTGAACACTGAAGCTTTCTTT.

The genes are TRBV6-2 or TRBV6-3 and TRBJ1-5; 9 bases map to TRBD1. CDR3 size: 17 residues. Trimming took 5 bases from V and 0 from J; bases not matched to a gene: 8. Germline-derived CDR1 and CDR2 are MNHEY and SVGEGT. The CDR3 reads CASSKPGQGYSNQPQHF. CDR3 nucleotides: TGTGCCAGCAGTAAACCGGGACAGGGTTATAGCAATCAGCCCCAGCATTTT.

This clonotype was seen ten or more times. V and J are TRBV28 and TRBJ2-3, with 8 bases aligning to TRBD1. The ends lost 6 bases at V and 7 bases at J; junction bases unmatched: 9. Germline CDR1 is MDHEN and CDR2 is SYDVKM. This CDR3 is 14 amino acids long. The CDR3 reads CASRPRQGINTQYF. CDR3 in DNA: TGTGCCAGCAGACCTAGACAGGGGATAAATACGCAGTATTTT.

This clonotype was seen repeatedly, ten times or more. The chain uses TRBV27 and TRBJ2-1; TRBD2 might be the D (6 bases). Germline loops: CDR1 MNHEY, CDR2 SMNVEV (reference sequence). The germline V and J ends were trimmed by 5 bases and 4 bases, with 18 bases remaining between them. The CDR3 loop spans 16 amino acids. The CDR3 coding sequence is TGTGCCAGCAGTCCCCTTTTAGCGGCGAATTACAATGAGCAGTTCTTC. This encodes CASSPLLAANYNEQFF.

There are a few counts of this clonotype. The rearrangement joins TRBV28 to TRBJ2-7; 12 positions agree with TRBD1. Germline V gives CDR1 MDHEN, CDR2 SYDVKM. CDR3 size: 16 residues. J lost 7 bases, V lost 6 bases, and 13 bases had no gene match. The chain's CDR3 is CASSLFWDRGQGEQYF. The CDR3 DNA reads TGTGCCAGCAGCCTCTTTTGGGACAGGGGGCAAGGTGAGCAGTACTTC.

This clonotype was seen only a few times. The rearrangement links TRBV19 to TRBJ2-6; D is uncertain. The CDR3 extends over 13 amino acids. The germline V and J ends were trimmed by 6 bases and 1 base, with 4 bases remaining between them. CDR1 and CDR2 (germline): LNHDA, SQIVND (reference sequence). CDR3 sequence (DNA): TGTGCCAGTAGCGGGTCTGGGGCCAACGTCCTGACTTTC. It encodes CASSGSGANVLTF.

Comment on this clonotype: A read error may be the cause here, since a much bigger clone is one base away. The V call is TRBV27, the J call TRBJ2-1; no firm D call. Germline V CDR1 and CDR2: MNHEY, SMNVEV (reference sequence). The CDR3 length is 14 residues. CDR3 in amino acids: CTSSPLVFRNEQFF. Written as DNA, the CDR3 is TGTACCAGCAGTCCGCTAGTTTTTCGGAATGAGCAGTTCTTC.

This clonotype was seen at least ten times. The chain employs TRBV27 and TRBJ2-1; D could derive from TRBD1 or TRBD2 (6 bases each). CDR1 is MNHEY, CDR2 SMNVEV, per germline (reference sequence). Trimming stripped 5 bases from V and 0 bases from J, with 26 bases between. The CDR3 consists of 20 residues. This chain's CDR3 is CASSPLGGTSGESSYNEQFF. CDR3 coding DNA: TGTGCCAGCAGTCCCTTAGGGGGTACTTCGGGAGAGAGCTCCTACAATGAGCAGTTCTTC.

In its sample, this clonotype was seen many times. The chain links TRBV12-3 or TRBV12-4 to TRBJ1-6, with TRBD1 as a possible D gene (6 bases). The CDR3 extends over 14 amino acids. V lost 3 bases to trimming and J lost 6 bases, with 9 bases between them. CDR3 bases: TGTGCCAGCAGTTTTGGACAGCCTAATTCACCCCTCCACTTT. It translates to CASSFGQPNSPLHF.

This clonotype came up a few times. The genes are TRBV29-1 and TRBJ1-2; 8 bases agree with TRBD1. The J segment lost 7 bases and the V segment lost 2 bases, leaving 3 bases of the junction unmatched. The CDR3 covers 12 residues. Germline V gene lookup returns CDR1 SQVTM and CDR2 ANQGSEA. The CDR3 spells CSVERQGFGYTF. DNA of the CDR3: TGCAGCGTTGAACGACAGGGGTTTGGCTACACCTTC.

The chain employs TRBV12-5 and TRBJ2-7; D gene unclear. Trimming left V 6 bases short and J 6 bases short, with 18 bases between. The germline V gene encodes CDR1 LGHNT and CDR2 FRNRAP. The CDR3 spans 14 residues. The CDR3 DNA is TGTGCTAGTGGATACCAAACAGCGTTCTCCGAGCAGTACTTC. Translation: CASGYQTAFSEQYF.

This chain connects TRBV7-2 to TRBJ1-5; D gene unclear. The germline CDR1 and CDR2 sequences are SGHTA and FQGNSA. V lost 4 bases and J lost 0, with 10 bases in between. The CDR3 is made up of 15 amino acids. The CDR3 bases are TGTGCCAGCAGCTATTTTGGGGATAGCAATCAGCCCCAGCATTTT. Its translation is CASSYFGDSNQPQHF. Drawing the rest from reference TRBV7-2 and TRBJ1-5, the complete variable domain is GAGVSQSPSNKVTEKGKDVELRCDPISGHTALYWYRQSLGQGLEFLIYFQGNSAPDKSGLPSDRFSAERTGGSVSTLTIQRTQQEDSAVYLCASSYFGDSNQPQHFGDGTRLSIL.

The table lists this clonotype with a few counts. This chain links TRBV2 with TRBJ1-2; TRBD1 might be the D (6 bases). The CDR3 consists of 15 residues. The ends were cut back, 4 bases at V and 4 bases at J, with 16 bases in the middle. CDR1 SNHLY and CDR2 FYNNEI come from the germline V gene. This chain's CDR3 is CASSVLQGTPYGYTF. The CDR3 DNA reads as TGTGCCAGCAGTGTTCTTCAGGGGACCCCCTATGGCTACACCTTC.

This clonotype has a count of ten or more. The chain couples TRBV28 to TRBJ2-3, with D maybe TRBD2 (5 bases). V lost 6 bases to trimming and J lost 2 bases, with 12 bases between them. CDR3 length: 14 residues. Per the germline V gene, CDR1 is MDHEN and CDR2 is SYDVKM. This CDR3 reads CASSALGSTDTQYF. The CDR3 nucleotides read TGTGCCAGCAGCGCACTAGGATCCACAGATACGCAGTATTTT.

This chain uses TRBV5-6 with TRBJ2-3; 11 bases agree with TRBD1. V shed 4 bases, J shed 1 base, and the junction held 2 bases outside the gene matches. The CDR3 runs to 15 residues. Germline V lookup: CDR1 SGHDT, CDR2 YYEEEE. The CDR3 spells CASSRDRGGTDTQYF. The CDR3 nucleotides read TGTGCCAGCAGCCGGGACAGGGGGGGCACAGATACGCAGTATTTT.

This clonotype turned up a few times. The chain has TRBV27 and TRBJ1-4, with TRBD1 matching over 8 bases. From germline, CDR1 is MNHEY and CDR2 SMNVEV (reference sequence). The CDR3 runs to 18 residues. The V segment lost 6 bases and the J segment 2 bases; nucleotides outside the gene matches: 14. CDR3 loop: CASSPRDRPPSTNEKLFF. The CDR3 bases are TGTGCCAGCAGCCCCCGGGACAGGCCCCCTTCGACTAATGAAAAACTGTTTTTT. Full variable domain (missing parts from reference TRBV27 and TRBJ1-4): EAQVTQNPRYLITVTGKKLTVTCSQNMNHEYMSWYRQDPGLGLRQIYYSMNVEVTDKGDVPEGYKVSRKEKRNFPLILESPSPNQTSLYFCASSPRDRPPSTNEKLFFGSGTQLSVL.

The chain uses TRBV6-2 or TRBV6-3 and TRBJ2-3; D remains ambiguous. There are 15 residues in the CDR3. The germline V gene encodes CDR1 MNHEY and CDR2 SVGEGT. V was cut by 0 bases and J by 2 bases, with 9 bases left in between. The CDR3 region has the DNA TGTGCCAGCAGTTACTCCCCAAAGAACACAGATACGCAGTATTTT. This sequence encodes CASSYSPKNTDTQYF.